Following are 15 T cell receptor beta chains from one sample sequenced in a study of blood T cell repertoires in COVID-19. Assay: immunoSEQ multiplex PCR; the TCRdb copy retains only in-frame clones and omits some. In the table there are about 120,000 clones, more than 75% of which are singletons. Sequenced input: peripheral blood. The receptor source for this set is a woman aged 50 to 60 with acute or convalescent COVID-19.

The chain links TRBV30 to TRBJ2-5; D tentatively reads TRBD1 or TRBD2 (5 bases each). CDR3 length: 11 amino acids. The germline V and J ends were trimmed by 7 bases and 4 bases, with 10 bases remaining between them. CDR1 and CDR2 from the germline V gene are GTSNPN and SVGIG (reference sequence). The CDR3: CALGVGETQYF. Written as DNA, the CDR3 is TGTGCCTTGGGGGTCGGAGAGACCCAGTACTTC. The variable domain in full, with the rest retrieved from reference TRBV30 and TRBJ2-5, is SQTIHQWPATLVQPVGSPLSLECTVEGTSNPNLYWYRQAAGRGLQLLFYSVGIGQISSEVPQNLSASRPQDRQFILSSKKLLLSDSGFYLCALGVGETQYFGPGTRLLVL.

The gene calls are TRBV7-8 and TRBJ1-1; tentatively, D is TRBD1 (5 bases). Trimming left V 0 bases short and J 1 base short, with 9 bases between. Germline V gene sequence: CDR1 SGHVS, CDR2 FQNEAQ. The CDR3 extends over 15 amino acids. The CDR3 loop is CASSLARGKNTEAFF. CDR3 sequence (DNA): TGTGCCAGCAGCTTAGCAAGGGGAAAGAACACTGAAGCTTTCTTT.

The chain employs TRBV7-9 and TRBJ2-5; D is possibly TRBD2 (7 bases). Germline-derived CDR1 and CDR2 are SEHNR and FQNEAQ (reference sequence). The CDR3 spans 14 residues. Trimming took off 11 bases at V and 2 bases at J, with 18 bases between the two ends. The CDR3 here is CAGGAEVGQETQYF. CDR3 coding DNA: TGTGCCGGGGGGGCAGAGGTGGGGCAAGAGACCCAGTACTTC.

The chain has TRBV12-5 and TRBJ1-1; D is unresolved. The germline V gene has CDR1 LGHNT and CDR2 FRNRAP. Trimming took off 2 bases at V and 6 bases at J, with 10 bases between the two ends. There are 13 residues in the CDR3. The CDR3 here is CASGLTQVSEAFF. Here the CDR3 DNA reads TGTGCTAGTGGTTTGACACAAGTATCTGAAGCTTTCTTT.

The chain recombines TRBV16 with TRBJ1-1; the D is unclear. The CDR3 runs 14 residues. In germline, CDR1 is KGHSY, CDR2 FQNENV. Trimming cost V 0 bases and J 11 bases, with 16 bases left between them. The chain's CDR3 is CASSQSIQSGGAFF. The CDR3 nucleotides read TGTGCCAGCAGCCAATCGATACAGTCCGGAGGGGCTTTCTTT.

V gene TRBV7-3 combines with J gene TRBJ1-3; D may be TRBD1 (5 bases). The CDR3 extends over 14 amino acids. From germline, CDR1 is SGHTA and CDR2 FQGTGA. V shed 2 bases and J shed 4 bases, with 9 bases lying between them. The DNA for the CDR3 is TGTGCCAGCAGCTTAGGTCCAGGGGGAAACACCATATATTTT. Its translation: CASSLGPGGNTIYF.

V and J are TRBV7-2 and TRBJ2-7; D is perhaps TRBD2 (5 bases). CDR3 length: 15 amino acids. Germline-derived CDR1 and CDR2 are SGHTA and FQGNSA. The ends were cut back, 3 bases at V and 2 bases at J, with 14 bases in the middle. CDR3 nucleotide sequence: TGTGCCAGCAGCTTCTCAGCGGTGGAGGCCTACGAGCAGTACTTC. Translation: CASSFSAVEAYEQYF.

The V and J genes are TRBV5-6 and TRBJ1-1; TRBD1 is a possible D gene (6 bases). The CDR3 totals 14 residues. Trimming cost V 0 bases and J 4 bases, with 10 bases left between them. The germline V gene encodes CDR1 SGHDT and CDR2 YYEEEE. CDR3 residues: CASSLGQGTTEAFF. Here the CDR3 DNA reads TGTGCCAGCAGCTTGGGGCAGGGGACCACTGAAGCTTTCTTT. Together with reference TRBV5-6 and TRBJ1-1, the CDR3 gives the full variable domain: DAGVTQSPTHLIKTRGQQVTLRCSPKSGHDTVSWYQQALGQGPQFIFQYYEEEERQRGNFPDRFSGHQFPNYSSELNVNALLLGDSALYLCASSLGQGTTEAFFGQGTRLTVV.

This sequence joins TRBV19 and TRBJ1-1, with a possible D match to TRBD1 (5 bases). The germline gives CDR1 LNHDA, CDR2 SQIVND (reference sequence). The CDR3 has 15 residues. Trimming took off 5 bases at V and 2 bases at J, with 15 bases between the two ends. The CDR3 coding sequence is TGTGCCAGTAGTGGACGGGGGGACCTAAACACTGAAGCTTTCTTT. It codes for CASSGRGDLNTEAFF.

The chain combines TRBV13 with TRBJ2-7; the match to TRBD1 covers 7 bases. V was clipped by 6 bases and J by 0 bases; unmatched bases: 8. The CDR3 runs 15 residues. The germline V gene has CDR1 PRHDT and CDR2 FYEKMQ (reference sequence). CDR3 nucleotides: TGTGCCAGCAGGTCGACAGGGATCGGCTCCTACGAGCAGTACTTC. Amino acids: CASRSTGIGSYEQYF. Using reference TRBV13 and TRBJ2-7 for the parts outside the CDR3, the full variable domain is AAGVIQSPRHLIKEKRETATLKCYPIPRHDTVYWYQQGPGQDPQFLISFYEKMQSDKGSIPDRFSAQQFSDYHSELNMSSLELGDSALYFCASRSTGIGSYEQYFGPGTRLTVT.

The chain has TRBV3-1 (or the pseudogene TRBV3-2) and TRBJ2-5; D possibly corresponds to TRBD2 (6 bases). The V and J ends lost 1 base and 3 bases respectively, with 12 bases between them. From germline, CDR1 is LGHDT and CDR2 YNNKEL (reference sequence). The CDR3 is 15 amino acids. The CDR3 protein is CASSQGRAGEETQYF. The CDR3 DNA reads as TGTGCCAGCAGCCAAGGGAGGGCAGGAGAAGAGACCCAGTACTTC.

This CDR3 is CASSEASLAEYNEQFF. The CDR3 DNA reads as TGTGCCAGCAGTGAAGCGTCTCTAGCGGAGTACAATGAGCAGTTCTTC. This chain uses TRBV6-1 with TRBJ2-1; TRBD2 agrees at 7 bases. The CDR3 is 16 amino acids. The germline V gene encodes CDR1 MNHNS and CDR2 SASEGT. J gave up 4 bases and V 0 bases, and 6 bases lay outside the gene matches.

In this sample, this clone turned up a few times. The rearrangement uses TRBV6-5 and TRBJ1-1; 7 positions match TRBD1. The germline gives CDR1 MNHEY, CDR2 SVGAGI. Unmatched junction bases numbered 6, after V lost 8 bases and J lost 0 bases. The CDR3 covers 14 residues. CDR3 residues: CASGSGTVNTEAFF. CDR3 nucleotides: TGTGCCAGCGGATCCGGGACAGTGAACACTGAAGCTTTCTTT.

This chain links TRBV19 with TRBJ2-3, with D perhaps TRBD1 (6 bases). Trimming cost V 5 bases and J 3 bases, with 9 bases left between them. Germline lookup yields CDR1 LNHDA and CDR2 SQIVND (reference sequence). The CDR3 contains 13 residues. The CDR3 protein is CASSFQGTDTQYF. CDR3 in DNA: TGTGCCAGTAGTTTCCAGGGGACAGATACGCAGTATTTT.

V gene TRBV6-5 combines with J gene TRBJ1-6, with D tentatively TRBD1 (5 bases). Trimming removed 6 bases at V and 11 bases at J, with 17 bases between. Germline loops: CDR1 MNHEY, CDR2 SVGAGI. The CDR3 contains 14 residues. The DNA for the CDR3 is TGTGCCAGCAGCCCCGGAGCAGGGTTACCACCCCTCCACTTT. Encoded protein: CASSPGAGLPPLHF.